The 29 T cell receptor beta chains in this list originate from one sample, sequenced in a study of blood T cell repertoires in COVID-19. Sequenced by immunoSEQ multiplex PCR; TCRdb stores in-frame clones only, minus some. The sample lists some 220,000 clones, about four fifths occurring once. The specimen sequenced was peripheral blood. Every receptor here comes from an older woman with acute or convalescent COVID-19.

The chain links TRBV3-1 (or the pseudogene TRBV3-2) to TRBJ1-6; TRBD1 is a possible D gene (6 bases). This CDR3 comprises 14 residues. CDR1 is LGHDT, CDR2 YNNKEL, per germline (reference sequence). Trimming stripped 2 bases from V and 14 bases from J, with 16 bases between. CDR3 sequence: CASSQNRARGTLHF. The CDR3 DNA is TGTGCCAGCAGCCAAAACAGGGCCCGGGGAACCCTCCACTTT.

The chain carries TRBV5-5 and TRBJ2-1; 8 bases line up with TRBD2. The J segment lost 4 bases and the V segment lost 5 bases, leaving 11 bases of the junction unmatched. The V gene's germline CDR1 is SGHKS and CDR2 YYEKEE (reference sequence). The CDR3 sequence is 16 residues long. The CDR3 bases are TGTGCCAGCAGTCGAGAACGGGGGGGCGGTTACAATGAGCAGTTCTTC. Translating gives CASSRERGGGYNEQFF.

The chain carries TRBV4-3 and TRBJ2-2; D is undetermined. V dropped 1 base and J dropped 4 bases, with 10 bases sitting between them. From germline, CDR1 is LGHNA and CDR2 YSLEER. The CDR3 is 15 amino acids. Here the CDR3 reads CASSQVVEVTGELFF. CDR3 nucleotides: TGCGCCAGCAGCCAAGTAGTAGAGGTCACCGGGGAGCTGTTTTTT.

V and J are TRBV6-5 and TRBJ1-4, with 7 bases identical to TRBD1. The CDR3 covers 13 residues. Germline CDR1 is MNHEY and CDR2 is SVGAGI. V lost 8 bases to trimming and J lost 4 bases; unmatched junction nucleotides: 4. Here the CDR3 reads CASWDSLNEKLFF. The CDR3 DNA follows: TGTGCCAGCTGGGACAGCCTTAATGAAAAACTGTTTTTT.

V is TRBV7-9 and J is TRBJ2-7, with D uncertain. In germline, CDR1 is SEHNR, CDR2 FQNEAQ (reference sequence). Deletions cut 0 bases from V and 2 bases from J, with 5 bases between. The CDR3 runs to 13 residues. The CDR3 region is CASSLAGAYEQYF. Here the CDR3 DNA reads TGTGCCAGCAGCTTAGCTGGAGCCTACGAGCAGTACTTC.

The chain has TRBV10-3 and TRBJ1-1, with D perhaps matching TRBD1 (6 bases). The germline V and J ends were trimmed by 7 bases and 1 base, with 10 bases remaining between them. Germline V CDR1 and CDR2: ENHRY, SYGVKD. The CDR3 covers 13 residues. CDR3 bases: TGTGCCATCAAGAGGGGACAGAACACTGAAGCTTTCTTT. Translated: CAIKRGQNTEAFF.

DNA for the CDR3: TGCGCCAGCAGCTTCCAGGGTGGTGGCTACACCTTC. It specifies CASSFQGGGYTF. The chain carries TRBV5-1 and TRBJ1-2, with D possibly TRBD1 on 5 matching bases. Germline assignment: CDR1 SGHRS and CDR2 YFSETQ. This CDR3 has 12 amino acids. V was cut by 2 bases and J by 7 bases, with 9 bases left in between.

The sample holds a few counts of this clone. This rearrangement joins TRBV28 to TRBJ1-2; TRBD1 might be the D (5 bases). CDR3 length equals 13 residues. CDR1 and CDR2 (germline): MDHEN, SYDVKM. Trimming took 2 bases from V and 3 from J, leaving 7 bases between them. The CDR3 DNA reads as TGTGCCAGCAGTTTACGGGGGGACTATGGCTACACCTTC. This gives the protein CASSLRGDYGYTF.

The chain joins TRBV6-2 or TRBV6-3 to TRBJ2-7, with 10 positions matching TRBD2. Germline V gene lookup returns CDR1 MNHEY and CDR2 SVGEGT. V dropped 4 bases and J dropped 4; count of bases not matched to a gene: 4. This CDR3 comprises 14 residues. For the CDR3, the DNA is TGTGCCAGCAGTTTACGGACTAGCGGTTACGAGCAGTACTTC. It yields the protein CASSLRTSGYEQYF.

V and J are TRBV30 and TRBJ1-1, with a tentative D call TRBD1 (6 bases). From germline, CDR1 is GTSNPN and CDR2 SVGIG (reference sequence). CDR3 length equals 14 residues. Trimming left V 4 bases short and J 1 base short, with 13 bases between. The CDR3 loop is CAWNPGHSNTEAFF. The CDR3 DNA follows: TGTGCCTGGAATCCGGGACACTCGAACACTGAAGCTTTCTTT.

The chain combines TRBV19 with TRBJ1-5, with unresolved D. The germline CDR1 and CDR2 sequences are LNHDA and SQIVND (reference sequence). CDR3 length: 19 residues. V dropped 3 bases and J dropped 2 bases, with 23 bases sitting between them. The CDR3, as DNA: TGTGCCAGTAGTATGGTTAGAGTTTCCAGGCTCGAAGGCAATCAGCCCCAGCATTTT. Encoded protein: CASSMVRVSRLEGNQPQHF.

CDR3 bases: TGTGCCAGTAGCCGGTTTCAGGGGGCGAGGGGCTACACCTTC. This sequence encodes CASSRFQGARGYTF. The J gene is TRBJ1-2, the V gene TRBV2; 8 bases are a match to TRBD1. The trim removed 9 bases at V and 8 bases at J, leaving 14 bases unmatched. The CDR3 length is 14 residues. Germline CDR1 reads SNHLY; CDR2 reads FYNNEI.

This clone was seen just once. The chain uses TRBV5-5 and TRBJ2-3, with a possible D match to TRBD2 (5 bases). There are 16 residues in the CDR3. Between the trimmed V and J ends, which lost 4 bases and 2 bases, there was a span of 17 bases. Germline lookup yields CDR1 SGHKS and CDR2 YYEKEE (reference sequence). CDR3 in amino acids: CASSATRRQPTDTQYF. As DNA, the CDR3 is TGTGCCAGCAGCGCCACTAGGAGACAACCCACAGATACGCAGTATTTT. Supplemented by reference TRBV5-5 and TRBJ2-3, the full variable domain reads DAGVTQSPTHLIKTRGQQVTLRCSPISGHKSVSWYQQVLGQGPQFIFQYYEKEERGRGNFPDRFSARQFPNYSSELNVNALLLGDSALYLCASSATRRQPTDTQYFGPGTRLTVL.

The chain combines TRBV5-1 with TRBJ2-1; 13 nucleotides align to TRBD2. Germline V gene data show CDR1 as SGHRS and CDR2 as YFSETQ. J was trimmed by 4 bases and V by 4 bases; bases with no gene match: 5. The CDR3 is 16 amino acids. The CDR3 sequence is CASSPTSGGFYNEQFF. CDR3 bases: TGCGCCAGCAGCCCGACTAGCGGGGGGTTTTACAATGAGCAGTTCTTC.

The genes are TRBV14 and TRBJ1-1; D perhaps matches TRBD1 (5 bases). Germline CDR1 is SGHDN and CDR2 is FVKESK. The length of the CDR3 is 14 residues. Trimming removed 0 bases at V and 5 bases at J, with 10 bases between. The CDR3 DNA reads as TGTGCCAGCAGCCAAGATTCCGGGGGAACTGAAGCTTTCTTT. It is translated as CASSQDSGGTEAFF.

The V gene is TRBV6-2 or TRBV6-3, the J gene TRBJ2-1, with 7 bases aligning to TRBD2. Trimming cost V 5 bases and J 8 bases; bases outside gene matches: 9. The CDR3 covers 14 residues. From germline, CDR1 is MNHEY and CDR2 SVGEGT. The CDR3 loop reads CASSPPGLPHEQFF. The DNA of the CDR3 is TGTGCCAGCAGTCCCCCGGGACTACCCCATGAGCAGTTCTTC.

This clone was seen many times. The chain carries TRBV12-3 or TRBV12-4 and TRBJ2-7; a weak D match, TRBD2 (7 bases). V dropped 8 bases and J dropped 2 bases, with 10 bases sitting between them. This CDR3 has 12 amino acids. In nucleotides, the CDR3 is TGTGCCAGCGGGGGGGCCACCTACGAGCAGTACTTC. Protein: CASGGATYEQYF.

V gene TRBV6-6 combines with J gene TRBJ2-3; 9 nucleotides agree with TRBD2. Losses at the gene ends were 5 bases for V and 2 bases for J; bases not matched to a gene: 14. Per the germline V gene, CDR1 is MNHNY and CDR2 is SVGAGI (reference sequence). There are 18 residues in the CDR3. The CDR3 DNA is TGTGCCAGCAGTCGAACGATAACTAGCGGGTACTACACAGATACGCAGTATTTT. Protein sequence: CASSRTITSGYYTDTQYF.

The chain joins TRBV15 to TRBJ2-3; D gene ambiguous. The V gene's germline CDR1 is LNHNV and CDR2 YYDKDF (reference sequence). Trimming cost V 2 bases and J 0 bases, with 9 bases left between them. The CDR3 is made up of 15 amino acids. In DNA, the CDR3 is TGTGCCACCAGCAGATCCCCTACTAGCACAGATACGCAGTATTTT. This gives the protein CATSRSPTSTDTQYF.

This clone has only a few counts. The CDR3 region has the DNA TGTGCCAGCAGCTTGGTGGTGGGGCCCCCTGAGCAGTTCTTC. It encodes CASSLVVGPPEQFF. The rearrangement joins TRBV5-5 to TRBJ2-1; TRBD1 might be the D (5 bases). Trimming removed 0 bases at V and 9 bases at J, with 13 bases between. Germline-derived CDR1 and CDR2 are SGHKS and YYEKEE (reference sequence). There are 14 residues in the CDR3.

The J gene is TRBJ2-1, the V gene TRBV5-6, with 7 bases matching TRBD2. The V segment lost 3 bases and the J segment 4 bases; nucleotides outside the gene matches: 10. Germline CDR1 SGHDT, CDR2 YYEEEE. This CDR3 is built from 16 residues. CDR3 in DNA: TGTGCCAGCAGCTGGGGCGGGGGAATAGCATACAATGAGCAGTTCTTC. Translated: CASSWGGGIAYNEQFF. The full variable domain, with the rest looked up from reference TRBV5-6 and TRBJ2-1, is DAGVTQSPTHLIKTRGQQVTLRCSPKSGHDTVSWYQQALGQGPQFIFQYYEEEERQRGNFPDRFSGHQFPNYSSELNVNALLLGDSALYLCASSWGGGIAYNEQFFGPGTRLTVL.

V and J are TRBV11-2 and TRBJ2-7; possibly TRBD1 for D (6 bases). The length of the CDR3 is 15 residues. CDR1 and CDR2 from the germline V gene are SGHAT and FQNNGV. The germline V and J ends were trimmed by 0 bases and 3 bases, with 12 bases remaining between them. DNA of the CDR3: TGTGCCAGCAGCTTAGAAGGGCAGGGGTACTACGAGCAGTACTTC. Translation gives CASSLEGQGYYEQYF.

V usage is TRBV7-3 and J usage is TRBJ1-1, with D perhaps matching TRBD1 (6 bases). The germline gives CDR1 SGHTA, CDR2 FQGTGA. The ends were cut back, 3 bases at V and 0 bases at J, with 11 bases in the middle. This CDR3 spans 15 amino acids. Here the CDR3 reads CASSFPDRMNTEAFF. In DNA, the CDR3 is TGTGCCAGCAGCTTCCCGGACAGAATGAACACTGAAGCTTTCTTT.

V and J are TRBV28 and TRBJ1-6; tentatively, D is TRBD1 (5 bases). V was shortened by 7 bases and J by 5 bases, with 9 bases between the two germline ends. The germline V gene has CDR1 MDHEN and CDR2 SYDVKM. The CDR3 consists of 13 residues. CDR3 sequence (DNA): TGTGCCAGCAATGACAGAGATAATTCACCCCTCCACTTT. Its translation: CASNDRDNSPLHF.

The chain links TRBV15 to TRBJ2-1, with a possible D match to TRBD2 (6 bases). The CDR3 sequence is 14 residues long. Germline V gene data show CDR1 as LNHNV and CDR2 as YYDKDF (reference sequence). The V end lost 0 bases, the J end lost 5 bases, and 8 bases lay between the germline ends. CDR3 protein: CATSRDGGDNEQFF. The CDR3 DNA is TGTGCCACCAGCAGAGATGGAGGGGACAATGAGCAGTTCTTC.

J is TRBJ1-6 and V is TRBV6-5; the D gene is possibly TRBD1 (5 bases). The ends were cut back, 7 bases at V and 8 bases at J, with 12 bases in the middle. Germline CDR1 MNHEY, CDR2 SVGAGI. This CDR3 contains 13 residues. CDR3 region: CASTTWGDSPLHF. In nucleotides, the CDR3 is TGTGCCAGCACGACGTGGGGCGATTCACCCCTCCACTTT.

In nucleotides, the CDR3 is TGTGCCAGCAGATCAGCCCGGGGGAACAATTCACCCCTCCACTTT. Encoded protein: CASRSARGNNSPLHF. The chain couples TRBV7-2 to TRBJ1-6, with D possibly matching TRBD1 (5 bases). Trimming left V 6 bases short and J 7 bases short, with 16 bases between. Germline V gene data show CDR1 as SGHTA and CDR2 as FQGNSA. The CDR3 consists of 15 residues.

This sequence joins TRBV11-2 and TRBJ2-7, with a possible D match to TRBD1 (6 bases). This CDR3 is built from 14 residues. CDR1 and CDR2 (germline): SGHAT, FQNNGV. The V gene lost 5 bases and the J gene lost 1 base, with 12 bases spanning the gap. DNA for the CDR3: TGTGCCAGCAGCACCGCCGGGACATCCTACGAGCAGTACTTC. Protein product: CASSTAGTSYEQYF.

V is TRBV12-3 or TRBV12-4 and J is TRBJ1-1, with TRBD1 identical over 11 bases. The CDR3 runs 13 residues. Trimming took 7 bases from V and 4 from J; bases not matched to a gene: 2. CDR3 in amino acids: CASTGQGATEAFF. The CDR3 nucleotides read TGTGCCAGCACCGGACAGGGGGCCACTGAAGCTTTCTTT.